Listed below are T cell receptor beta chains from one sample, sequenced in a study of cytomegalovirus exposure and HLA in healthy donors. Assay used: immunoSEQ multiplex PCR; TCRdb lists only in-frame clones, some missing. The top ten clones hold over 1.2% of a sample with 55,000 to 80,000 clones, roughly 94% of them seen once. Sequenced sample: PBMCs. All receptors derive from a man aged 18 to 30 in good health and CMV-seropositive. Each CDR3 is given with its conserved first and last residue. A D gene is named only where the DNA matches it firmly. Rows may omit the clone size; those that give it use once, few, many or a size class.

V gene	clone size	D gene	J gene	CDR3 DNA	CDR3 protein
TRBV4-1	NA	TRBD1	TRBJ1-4	TGCGCCAGCAGCCAAACTCACCGGGACAGGGAGTTTCGGCTGTTTTTT	CASSQTHRDREFRLFF
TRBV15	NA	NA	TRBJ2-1	TGTGCCACCAGCGGGCAAATAGCGGACGCGTACAATGAGCAGTTCTTC	CATSGQIADAYNEQFF
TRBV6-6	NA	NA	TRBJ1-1	TGTGCCAGCAGTTACTCTCAGACAGGAATGAACACTGAAGCTTTCTTT	CASSYSQTGMNTEAFF
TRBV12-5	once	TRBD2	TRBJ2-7	TGTGCTAGCCGGGAGAGCGGGGGGGGATACGAGCAGTACTTC	CASRESGGGYEQYF
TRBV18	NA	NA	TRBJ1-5	TGTGCCAGCTCACAACAGAAACAGGGAGTCGGACAGCCCCAGCATTTT	CASSQQKQGVGQPQHF
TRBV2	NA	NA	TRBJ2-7	TGTGCCAGCAGATTAGCGGTGGCCTACGAGCAGTACTTC	CASRLAVAYEQYF
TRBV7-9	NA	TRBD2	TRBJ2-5	TGTGCCAGCACTCCCCCGGGGGGAGGAGAGAGGACCCAGTACTTC	CASTPPGGGERTQYF
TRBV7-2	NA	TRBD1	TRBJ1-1	TGTGCCAGCAGCTATACCGGGACAGCGAACACTGAAGCTTTCTTT	CASSYTGTANTEAFF
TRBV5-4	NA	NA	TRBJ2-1	TGTGCCAGCACCTTTGGGGGGTCTACCTCCTACAATGAGCAGTTCTTC	CASTFGGSTSYNEQFF
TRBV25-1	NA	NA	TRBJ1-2	TGTGCCAAGAACTTCCGGGACAACTTGCAAGATGGCTACACCTTC	CAKNFRDNLQDGYTF
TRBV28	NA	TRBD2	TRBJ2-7	TGTGCCAGCACCCCGGGAGGGCGGTCCTACGAGCAGTACTTC	CASTPGGRSYEQYF
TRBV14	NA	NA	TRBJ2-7	TGTGCCAGCAGCCAAGATTACGAGGGTGGGGAGCAGTACTTC	CASSQDYEGGEQYF
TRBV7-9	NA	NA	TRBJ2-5	TGTGCCAGCAGCTTAACTCGCGGGGGCCCAGAGACCCAGTACTTC	CASSLTRGGPETQYF
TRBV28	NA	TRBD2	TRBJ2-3	TGTGCCACCCAAGCGGGGAGCACAGATACGCAGTATTTT	CATQAGSTDTQYF
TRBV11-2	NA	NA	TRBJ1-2	TGTGCCAGCAGCTTAGTCGGTGGCTACACCTTC	CASSLVGGYTF
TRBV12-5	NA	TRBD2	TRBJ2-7	TGTGCTAGTGGTTTGGCCGGGGGGACCTACGAGCAGTACTTC	CASGLAGGTYEQYF
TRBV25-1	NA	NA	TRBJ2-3	TGTGCCAGCAGTGAATACGGGGTTTTCACAGATACGCAGTATTTT	CASSEYGVFTDTQYF
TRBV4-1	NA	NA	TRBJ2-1	TGCGCCAGCAGCCACGGACTGAACTCCTACAATGAGCAGTTCTTC	CASSHGLNSYNEQFF
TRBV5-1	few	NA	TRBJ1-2	TGCGCCAGCAGCCTCAGCCCGACACCAATCTATGGCTACACCTTC	CASSLSPTPIYGYTF
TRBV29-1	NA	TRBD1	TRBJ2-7	TGCAGCGTCGACCCGGGACAGGGTTCCGTGCAGTACTTC	CSVDPGQGSVQYF
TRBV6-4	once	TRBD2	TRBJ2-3	TGTGCCAGCAGTGTGACTAGCGGGAGTGCAGATACGCAGTATTTT	CASSVTSGSADTQYF
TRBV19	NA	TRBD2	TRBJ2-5	TGTGCCAGTAGTGACGCGGGGGACTTGGAGACCCAGTACTTC	CASSDAGDLETQYF
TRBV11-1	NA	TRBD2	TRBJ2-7	TGTGCCAGCAGCTTACTGGGACTAGCGGTCTACGAGCAGTACTTC	CASSLLGLAVYEQYF
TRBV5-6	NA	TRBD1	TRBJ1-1	TGTGCCAGCAGCTTGGGGACAGGGAGGTCTTTCTTT	CASSLGTGRSFF
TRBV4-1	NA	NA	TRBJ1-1	TGCGCCAGCAGCCAACCAATAGGGGAAACTGAAGCTTTCTTT	CASSQPIGETEAFF
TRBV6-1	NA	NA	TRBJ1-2	TGTGCCAGCAGTGAGGCAGTTTCTAACTATGGCTACACCTTC	CASSEAVSNYGYTF
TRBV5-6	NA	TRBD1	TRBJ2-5	TGTGCCAGCAGCGGGACAGGGGGCGGACAGACCCAGTACTTC	CASSGTGGGQTQYF
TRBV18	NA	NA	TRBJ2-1	TGTGCCAGCTCAAGAGTGGGAGGAACCTACAATGAGCAGTTCTTC	CASSRVGGTYNEQFF
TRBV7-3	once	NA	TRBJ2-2	TGTGCCAGCAGCACACAAGAGGCCGGGGAGCTGTTTTTT	CASSTQEAGELFF
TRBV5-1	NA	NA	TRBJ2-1	TGCGCCAGCAGCTTACTAGAGTCCTACAATGAGCAGTTCTTC	CASSLLESYNEQFF
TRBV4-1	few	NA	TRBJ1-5	TGCGCCAGCAGCTCAGACACAGGCAGGCAAAATCAGCCCCAGCATTTT	CASSSDTGRQNQPQHF
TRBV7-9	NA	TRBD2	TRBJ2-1	TGTGCCAGCAGCTCCCAGACTAGCGGGAGGTACAATGAGCAGTTCTTC	CASSSQTSGRYNEQFF
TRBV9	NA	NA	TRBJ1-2	TGTGCCAGCAGCGTAGGGACAAACTATGGCTACACCTTC	CASSVGTNYGYTF
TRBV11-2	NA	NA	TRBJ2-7	TGTGCCAGCAGTTTGAATCGAGCCTACGAGCAGTACTTC	CASSLNRAYEQYF
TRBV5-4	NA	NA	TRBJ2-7	TGTGCCAGCAGCTTGGGACAGGGACTTAGTTACGAGCAGTACTTC	CASSLGQGLSYEQYF
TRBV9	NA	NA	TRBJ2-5	TGTGCCAGCAGCGTAGGCCCCCCGACAGAACTCCCAGAGACCCAGTACTTC	CASSVGPPTELPETQYF
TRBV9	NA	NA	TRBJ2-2	TGTGCCAGCACGTTGGGAAGACAGGCCGGGGAGCTGTTTTTT	CASTLGRQAGELFF
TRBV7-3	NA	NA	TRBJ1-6	TGTGCCAGCAGGTCCCCTGCGCCTGATTCACCCCTCCACTTT	CASRSPAPDSPLHF
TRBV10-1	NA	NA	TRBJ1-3	TGCGCCAGCAGTGAGGAGCCTTCTGGAAACACCATATATTTT	CASSEEPSGNTIYF
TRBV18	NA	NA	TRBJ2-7	TGTGCCAGCTCACCACCTCGAGGAGGGGGCGCGTCCTACGAGCAGTACTTC	CASSPPRGGGASYEQYF
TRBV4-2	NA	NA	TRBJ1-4	TGTGCCAGCAGCCAAGATCCGACAAGCACTGAAAAACTGTTTTTT	CASSQDPTSTEKLFF
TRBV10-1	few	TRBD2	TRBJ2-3	TGCGCCAGCAGTCCCGGGACTACCGATACAGATACGCAGTATTTT	CASSPGTTDTDTQYF
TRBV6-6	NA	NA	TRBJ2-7	TGTGCCAGCAGTCTAGGGGTAATTCCCTACGAGCAGTACTTC	CASSLGVIPYEQYF
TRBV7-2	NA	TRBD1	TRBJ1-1	TGTGCCAGCAGCTTGGTAACAGGGGAAACTGAAGCTTTCTTT	CASSLVTGETEAFF
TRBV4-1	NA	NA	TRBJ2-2	TGCGCCAGCAGCCAAGAACAGGAAACCGGGGAGCTGTTTTTT	CASSQEQETGELFF
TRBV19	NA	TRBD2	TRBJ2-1	TGTGCCAGTAGGGCAATTAGCGGGAGGAGTAGGGATGAGCAGTTCTTC	CASRAISGRSRDEQFF
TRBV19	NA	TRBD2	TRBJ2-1	TGTGCCAGTATCCTTAGCGGGACCTACAATGAGCAGTTCTTC	CASILSGTYNEQFF